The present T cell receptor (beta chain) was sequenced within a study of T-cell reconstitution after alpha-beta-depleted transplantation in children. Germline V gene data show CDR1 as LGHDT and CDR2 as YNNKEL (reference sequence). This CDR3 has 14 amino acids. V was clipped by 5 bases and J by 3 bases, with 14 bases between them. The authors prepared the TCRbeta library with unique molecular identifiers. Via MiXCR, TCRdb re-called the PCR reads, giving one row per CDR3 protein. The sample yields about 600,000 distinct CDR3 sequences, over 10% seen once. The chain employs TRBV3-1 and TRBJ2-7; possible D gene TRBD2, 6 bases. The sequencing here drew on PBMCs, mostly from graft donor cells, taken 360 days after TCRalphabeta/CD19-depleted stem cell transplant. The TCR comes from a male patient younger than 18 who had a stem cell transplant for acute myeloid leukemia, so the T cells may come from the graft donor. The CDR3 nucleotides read TGTGCCAGCAGCAAAGGGACTCTCGGCTACGAGCAGTACTTC. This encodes CASSKGTLGYEQYF.